This TCR beta chain emerged from a study of T cell repertoires in cytomegalovirus infection. Study at large: TCR beta signatures that were public indicated CMV infection and matching HLA type. Overall study results and limits: HLA-C-restricted CMV clonotypes gave the most frequent clonotype in two of eight donors.

To note about this clonotype: Antigen: not known.

V lost 4 bases to trimming and J lost 2 bases; unmatched junction nucleotides: 6. The CDR3 runs to 14 residues. Germline V gene lookup returns CDR1 SQVTM and CDR2 ANQGSEA. TCRdb re-derived calls from the reads in MiXCR, one entry per CDR3 protein. The data show hundreds of thousands of distinct CDR3 sequences, 24% seen once. Sequencing was done on a sample of CD8+ T cells from PBMCs. The chain links TRBV29-1 to TRBJ2-7; 9 bases line up with TRBD2. This TCR was recovered from a human donor in good health (CMV status not recorded). Some clones in this sample may be carry-over from other donors' samples. The DNA for the CDR3 is TGCAGCGTTGGATTTAGCGGGGGAACCTACGAGCAGTACTTC. Encoded protein: CSVGFSGGTYEQYF.